A single sample is the source of the 10 T cell receptor beta chains below, sequenced in a study of T-cell reconstitution after alpha-beta-depleted transplantation in children. TCRbeta library construction was performed incorporating unique molecular identifiers. From the PCR reads, TCRdb called clonotypes with MiXCR, one entry per CDR3 protein. Of nearly 400,000 distinct CDR3 sequences listed, roughly 21% are singletons. Sequences were derived from PBMCs from the stem cell graft donor, sampled from the stem cell graft. The receptor set was obtained from a human donor who donated a stem cell graft to a child with acute myeloid leukemia.

This clonotype was seen more than once but under ten times. This chain connects TRBV20-1 to TRBJ2-1, with D perhaps matching TRBD1 or TRBD2 (5 bases each). The CDR3 has 15 residues. The ends were cut back, 4 bases at V and 3 bases at J, with 16 bases in the middle. The germline V gene has CDR1 DFQATT and CDR2 SNEGSKA (reference sequence). The CDR3: CSAKLPGRDYNEQFF. CDR3 bases: TGCAGTGCTAAACTCCCGGGACGGGACTACAATGAGCAGTTCTTC.

This clonotype was counted between two and nine times. The chain joins TRBV7-9 to TRBJ2-7, with unresolved D. CDR1 and CDR2 from the germline V gene are SEHNR and FQNEAQ (reference sequence). The CDR3 loop spans 13 amino acids. The V end lost 5 bases, the J end lost 3 bases, and 11 bases lay between the germline ends. As DNA, the CDR3 is TGTGCCAGCAGCCCAGGTAACCACTACGAGCAGTACTTC. Translation: CASSPGNHYEQYF.

This clonotype appeared many times. J is TRBJ2-2 and V is TRBV10-3; 7 bases match TRBD1. Losses at the gene ends were 3 bases for V and 1 base for J; bases not matched to a gene: 2. The CDR3 runs 15 residues. Germline CDR1 ENHRY, CDR2 SYGVKD. CDR3 nucleotide sequence: TGTGCCATCAGTGACAGGGGGAGGAACACCGGGGAGCTGTTTTTT. It translates to CAISDRGRNTGELFF.

The table lists this clonotype with many counts. This chain uses TRBV29-1 with TRBJ2-1, with no clear D. Trimming took 3 bases from V and 10 from J, leaving 10 bases between them. The CDR3 consists of 11 residues. Per the germline V gene, CDR1 is SQVTM and CDR2 is ANQGSEA. CDR3 region: CSVDLAVEQFF. DNA for the CDR3: TGCAGCGTTGATCTCGCGGTAGAGCAGTTCTTC.

This rearrangement joins TRBV20-1 to TRBJ2-1, with D perhaps TRBD1 or TRBD2 (5 bases each). This CDR3 spans 14 amino acids. V dropped 0 bases and J dropped 6 bases, with 12 bases sitting between them. The germline V gene has CDR1 DFQATT and CDR2 SNEGSKA (reference sequence). Here the CDR3 reads CSARDGTDPNEQFF. CDR3 in DNA: TGCAGTGCTAGAGATGGGACCGACCCCAATGAGCAGTTCTTC.

Only a few counts were recorded for this clonotype. This rearrangement joins TRBV18 to TRBJ2-7; 10 nucleotides align to TRBD1. The CDR3 is 15 residues long. Germline CDR1 is KGHSH and CDR2 is LQKENI. V trimming: 5 bases; J trimming: 5 bases; junction bases outside the gene matches: 9. The CDR3 sequence is CASSTRQGARHEQYF. In DNA, the CDR3 is TGTGCCAGCTCAACAAGACAGGGGGCGAGGCACGAGCAGTACTTC.

The chain couples TRBV20-1 to TRBJ2-2; D is undetermined. The CDR3 covers 15 residues. Germline V gene sequence: CDR1 DFQATT, CDR2 SNEGSKA (reference sequence). The V and J ends lost 4 bases and 0 bases respectively, with 12 bases between them. The CDR3 loop reads CSANGADPNTGELFF. CDR3 DNA: TGCAGTGCTAACGGTGCGGACCCGAACACCGGGGAGCTGTTTTTT.

This clonotype has only a few counts. The chain is built from TRBV24-1 and TRBJ2-1; 7 nucleotides match TRBD2. The CDR3 extends over 14 amino acids. Unmatched junction bases numbered 7, after V lost 7 bases and J lost 5 bases. The germline V gene encodes CDR1 KGHDR and CDR2 SFDVKD. CDR3 residues: CATSRTRADNEQFF. CDR3 bases: TGTGCCACCAGCCGGACTAGGGCAGACAATGAGCAGTTCTTC.

Many counts were recorded for this clonotype. The chain couples TRBV20-1 to TRBJ2-7; 9 bases map to TRBD2. This CDR3 spans 14 amino acids. From germline, CDR1 is DFQATT and CDR2 SNEGSKA (reference sequence). The trim removed 5 bases at V and 7 bases at J, leaving 12 bases unmatched. CDR3 amino acids: CSALETSGLLEQYF. The CDR3 DNA reads as TGCAGTGCTCTAGAGACTAGCGGCCTTTTAGAGCAGTACTTC.

The DNA of the CDR3 is TGTGCCAGCAGCAAATCGGGGGGGCTGAGAACTGAAGCTTTCTTT. Translating gives CASSKSGGLRTEAFF. This chain connects TRBV21-1 to TRBJ1-1; TRBD1, as called in the table, went unchecked against the DNA. TRBV21-1 is deemed a pseudogene. The CDR3 totals 15 residues.